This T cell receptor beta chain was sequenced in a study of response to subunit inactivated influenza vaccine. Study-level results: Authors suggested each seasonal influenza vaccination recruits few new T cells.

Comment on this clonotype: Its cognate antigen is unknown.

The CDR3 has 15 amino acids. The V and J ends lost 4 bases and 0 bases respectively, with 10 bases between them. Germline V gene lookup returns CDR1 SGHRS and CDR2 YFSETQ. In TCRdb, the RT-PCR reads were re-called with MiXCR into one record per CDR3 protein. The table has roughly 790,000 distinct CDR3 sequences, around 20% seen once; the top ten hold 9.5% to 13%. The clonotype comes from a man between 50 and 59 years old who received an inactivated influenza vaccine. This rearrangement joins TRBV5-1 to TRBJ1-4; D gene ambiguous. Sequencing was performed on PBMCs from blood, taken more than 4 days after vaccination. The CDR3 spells CASSVASSTNEKLFF. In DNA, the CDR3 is TGCGCCAGCAGCGTGGCAAGTTCAACTAATGAAAAACTGTTTTTT.